These T cell receptor beta chains were read from a single sample in a study of blood T cell repertoires in COVID-19. Libraries were prepared by immunoSEQ multiplex PCR; TCRdb keeps only in-frame clonotypes and omits some of them. The data contain approximately 140,000 clones, about 86% of them singletons. Sample: peripheral blood. The receptor source for this set is a woman aged 40 to 55 with acute or convalescent COVID-19. The CDR3 runs from the conserved cysteine through the conserved F or W. Fields, in order: V gene, J gene, clone size, D gene, CDR3 length, CDR3 DNA, CDR3 protein. The D gene is left open where the match is weak. Some rows mark clone size as missing; the rest say once, few, many or name a class of expanded clone.

>TRBV10-3|TRBJ1-5|-|TRBD1|14
TGTGCCATCAGTGGGGACAGGGATAATCAGCCCCAGCATTTT
CAISGDRDNQPQHF
>TRBV5-6|TRBJ1-1|-|-|12
TGTGCCAGCAGCTTGAATTGGGCAGAGGCTTTCTTT
CASSLNWAEAFF
>TRBV6-6|TRBJ1-1|-|TRBD1|13
TGTGCCAGCAGTTACCCGGGGACAGTTGAAGCTTTCTTT
CASSYPGTVEAFF
>TRBV3-1/TRBV3-2|TRBJ1-1|-|TRBD1|14
TGTGCCAGCAGCAGACGGACAGGTGGCACTGAAGCTTTCTTT
CASSRRTGGTEAFF
>TRBV4-2|TRBJ1-2|-|-|13
TGTGCCAGCAGCCAAGAAGGAGGGGACGGCTACACCTTC
CASSQEGGDGYTF
>TRBV4-3|TRBJ1-3|-|-|15
TGCGCCAGCAGCCAAGGGGCCCGCTCTGGAAACACCATATATTTT
CASSQGARSGNTIYF
>TRBV9|TRBJ1-5|-|-|15
TGTGCCAGCAGCCCGCGGGGGGATGATCCTCGGCCCCAGCATTTT
CASSPRGDDPRPQHF
>TRBV5-4|TRBJ2-7|-|-|12
TGTGCCAGCAGCTCCCTGTCCTACGAGCAGTACTTC
CASSSLSYEQYF
>TRBV7-8|TRBJ2-5|-|-|15
TGTGCCAGCAGCTTAGCGCTAGGAATTCGGGAGACCCAGTACTTC
CASSLALGIRETQYF
>TRBV7-2|TRBJ2-7|few|TRBD1|16
TGTGCCAGCAGCTTGTTGGGACAGGGGTTGTCCTACGAGCAGTACTTC
CASSLLGQGLSYEQYF